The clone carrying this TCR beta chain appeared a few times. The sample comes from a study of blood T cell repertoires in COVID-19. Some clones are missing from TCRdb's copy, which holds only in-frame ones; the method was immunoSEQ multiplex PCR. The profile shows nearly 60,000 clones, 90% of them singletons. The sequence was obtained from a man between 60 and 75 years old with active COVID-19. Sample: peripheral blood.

The CDR3 sequence is CASSPSSGMQPQHF. For the CDR3, the DNA is TGTGCCAGCTCACCCTCCTCGGGGATGCAGCCCCAGCATTTT. V and J are TRBV18 and TRBJ1-5, with D uncertain. Germline CDR1 and CDR2: KGHSH and LQKENI. CDR3 length equals 14 residues. Trimming cost V 3 bases and J 7 bases, with 13 bases left between them.